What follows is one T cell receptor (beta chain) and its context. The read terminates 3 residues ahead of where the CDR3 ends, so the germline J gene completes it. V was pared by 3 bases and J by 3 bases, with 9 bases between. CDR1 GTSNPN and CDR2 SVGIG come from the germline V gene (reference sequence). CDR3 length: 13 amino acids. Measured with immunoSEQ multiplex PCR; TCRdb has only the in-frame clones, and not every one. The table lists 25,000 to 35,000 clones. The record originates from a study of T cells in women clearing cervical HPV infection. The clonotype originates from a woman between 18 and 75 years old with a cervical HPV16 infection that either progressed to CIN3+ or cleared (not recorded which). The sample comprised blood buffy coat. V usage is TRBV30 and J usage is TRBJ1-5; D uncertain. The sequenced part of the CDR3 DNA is TGTGCCTGGAGCTTAGAAGCCAATCAGCCC. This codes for CAWSLEANQP. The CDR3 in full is CAWSLEANQPQHF.